These 9 T cell receptor beta chains were all obtained from the same sample, sequenced in a study of radiation and T cells in renal cell carcinoma. Stated treatment: treatment-naive control, cytoreductive nephrectomy. Repertoires were generated with immunoSEQ multiplex PCR, while TCRdb's copy carries only in-frame clones and drops some. The sample lists 25,000 or so clones; 45% to 65% were seen once. The material was tumor tissue, obtained from a patient whose treatment was nephrectomy without radiotherapy. The receptors were sampled from a human donor with renal cell carcinoma.

This chain links TRBV19 with TRBJ1-1; the D is unclear. The V gene's germline CDR1 is LNHDA and CDR2 SQIVND (reference sequence). V was cut by 7 bases and J by 0 bases, with 3 bases left in between. This CDR3 has 11 residues. CDR3 DNA: TGTGCCAGTAAGTTGAACACTGAAGCTTTCTTT. Its translation is CASKLNTEAFF.

The chain is built from TRBV6-1 and TRBJ2-1, with 7 bases aligning to TRBD1. Per the germline V gene, CDR1 is MNHNS and CDR2 is SASEGT. The CDR3 totals 13 residues. J lost 2 bases, V lost 9 bases, and 4 bases had no gene match. The CDR3 sequence is CASRQGAYNEQFF. As DNA, the CDR3 is TGTGCCAGTCGACAGGGAGCCTACAATGAGCAGTTCTTC.

This rearrangement joins TRBV7-2 to TRBJ2-2, with D possibly matching TRBD1 (6 bases). V lost 5 bases and J lost 1, with 11 bases in between. The CDR3 runs to 15 residues. Per the germline V gene, CDR1 is SGHTA and CDR2 is FQGNSA. DNA of the CDR3: TGTGCCAGCAGCCCCGGCAGGGGGAACACCGGGGAGCTGTTTTTT. It is translated as CASSPGRGNTGELFF.

The rearrangement links TRBV10-3 to TRBJ1-6; D is unclear. CDR3 length: 12 residues. The germline V gene has CDR1 ENHRY and CDR2 SYGVKD. Trimming took 10 bases from V and 10 from J, leaving 14 bases between them. The CDR3 DNA sequence: TGTGCCAGCAGCGAGAATCGATCACCCCTCCACTTT. Translating gives CASSENRSPLHF.

The rearrangement uses TRBV4-1 and TRBJ2-5, with D maybe TRBD2 (5 bases). There are 14 residues in the CDR3. The germline CDR1 and CDR2 sequences are MGHRA and YSYEKL. V lost 3 bases to trimming and J lost 5 bases, with 13 bases between them. DNA of the CDR3: TGCGCCAGCAGCCAGAGGGATCCGGGGGAGACCCAGTACTTC. Protein sequence: CASSQRDPGETQYF.

Only a few counts were recorded for this clone. This sequence joins TRBV21-1 and TRBJ2-5; TRBD2 is taken as the D call from the table, unchecked against the DNA. TRBV21-1 is labeled a pseudogene. This CDR3 has 15 residues. CDR3 in DNA: TGTGCCAGCAGTCCTACGGAGGGGCTTGCCGAGACCCAGTACTTC. This translates into CASSPTEGLAETQYF.

The chain combines TRBV10-3 with TRBJ1-2; D ambiguous. The CDR3 sequence is 14 residues long. Germline lookup yields CDR1 ENHRY and CDR2 SYGVKD. V was clipped by 0 bases and J by 7 bases, with 12 bases between them. CDR3 region: CAISESGSVSGYTF. As DNA, the CDR3 is TGTGCCATCAGTGAGTCAGGTTCGGTCTCTGGCTACACCTTC.

This chain joins TRBV7-9 and TRBJ2-2; the D gene is possibly TRBD2 (6 bases). Germline lookup yields CDR1 SEHNR and CDR2 FQNEAQ (reference sequence). This CDR3 comprises 14 residues. The ends were cut back, 2 bases at V and 4 bases at J, with 8 bases in the middle. The CDR3 DNA reads TGTGCCAGCAGCTTAATAGCGGTCACCGGGGAGCTGTTTTTT. Translated, it gives CASSLIAVTGELFF.

V and J are TRBV5-1 and TRBJ1-1; the D is unclear. The CDR3 covers 13 residues. With 0 bases removed from V and 1 base from J, the gap between germline ends came to 4 bases. Germline CDR1 is SGHRS and CDR2 is YFSETQ. The DNA of the CDR3 is TGCGCCAGCAGCTTGGGGGCGAACACTGAAGCTTTCTTT. This sequence encodes CASSLGANTEAFF.